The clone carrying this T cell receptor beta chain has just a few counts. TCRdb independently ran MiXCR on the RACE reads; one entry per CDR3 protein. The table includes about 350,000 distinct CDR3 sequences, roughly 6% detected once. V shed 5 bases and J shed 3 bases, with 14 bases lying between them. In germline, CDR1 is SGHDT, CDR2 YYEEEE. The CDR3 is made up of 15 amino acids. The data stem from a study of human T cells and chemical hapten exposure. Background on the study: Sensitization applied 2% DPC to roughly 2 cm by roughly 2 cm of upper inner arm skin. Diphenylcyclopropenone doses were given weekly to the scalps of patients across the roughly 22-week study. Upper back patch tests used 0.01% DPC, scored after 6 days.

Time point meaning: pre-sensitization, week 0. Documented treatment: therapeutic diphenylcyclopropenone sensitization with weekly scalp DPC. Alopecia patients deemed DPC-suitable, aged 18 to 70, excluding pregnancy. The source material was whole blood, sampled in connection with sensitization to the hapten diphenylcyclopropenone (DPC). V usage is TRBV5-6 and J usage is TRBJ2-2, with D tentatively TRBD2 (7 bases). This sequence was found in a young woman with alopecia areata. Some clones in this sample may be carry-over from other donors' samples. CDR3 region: CASRYGGHYTGELFF. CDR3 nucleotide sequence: TGTGCCAGCAGATACGGGGGGCACTACACCGGGGAGCTGTTTTTT.